A selection of T cell receptor beta chains follows, all from one sample in a study of T cells in Graves' hyperthyroidism and ophthalmopathy. TCRdb re-analysed the multiplex PCR reads in MiXCR, keeping a single row per CDR3 protein. This table holds some 460,000 distinct CDR3 sequences, around 14% found once. The sample was blood. Every receptor here comes from a woman younger than 35 with Graves' hyperthyroidism. The CDR3 runs from the conserved cysteine through the conserved F or W. Each record gives: clone size, V gene, D gene, J gene, CDR3 DNA, CDR3 protein. The D gene is left open where the match is weak. A clone size is listed for some rows: how often the clone was seen (once, few, many), or a class if it is expanded.

many	TRBV6-1	.	TRBJ1-5	TGTGCCAGCAGTGAAATTTACGCGGATCAGCCCCAGCATTTT	CASSEIYADQPQHF
many	TRBV28	.	TRBJ1-3	TGTGCCAGCAAGGAGGGACGAAACACCATATATTTT	CASKEGRNTIYF
many	TRBV2	.	TRBJ1-5	TGTGCCAGCAGTGAATACCAGGGAGGACAGCCCCAGCATTTT	CASSEYQGGQPQHF
many	TRBV24-1	TRBD2	TRBJ2-1	TGTGCCACCAGTGACTATGTCGCGGGAGGGAGGGATGAGCAGTTCTTC	CATSDYVAGGRDEQFF
many	TRBV6-1	.	TRBJ2-5	TGTGCCAGCAGGGTGCAGGGCGGAAAAGAGACCCAGTACTTC	CASRVQGGKETQYF
many	TRBV11-3	TRBD1	TRBJ2-5	TGTGCCAGCAGCTCCGACAGGGGGCTACAAACGGAGACCCAGTACTTC	CASSSDRGLQTETQYF
few	TRBV6-1	.	TRBJ2-1	TGTGTCAGCAGAGCCAGGGGCCCGAGCTCCTACAATGAGCAGTTCTTC	CVSRARGPSSYNEQFF
.	TRBV20-1	TRBD1	TRBJ2-3	TGCAGTGCCCGGACAGGGCCCTACACAGATACGCAGTATTTT	CSARTGPYTDTQYF
many	TRBV9	TRBD1	TRBJ2-1	TGTGCCAGCAGCGTAGCCGGGACAGGGATGACATATGAGCAGTTCTTC	CASSVAGTGMTYEQFF
many	TRBV7-8	.	TRBJ2-2	TGTGCCAGCAGCCCATTAAGCGGTGACACCGGGGAGCTGTTTTTT	CASSPLSGDTGELFF
.	TRBV11-2	.	TRBJ2-3	TGTGCCAGCAGCTTAACAGGGGGGGGGGCTACAGATACGCAGTATTTT	CASSLTGGGATDTQYF
many	TRBV5-1	.	TRBJ2-1	TGCGCCAGCACCGATACCGACTCTGGGGAATCCTACAATGAGCAGTTCTTC	CASTDTDSGESYNEQFF
few	TRBV7-3	.	TRBJ1-6	TGTGCCAGCAGCTTAGGCACACCTAATTCACCCCTCCACTTT	CASSLGTPNSPLHF
many	TRBV6-2/TRBV6-3	.	TRBJ2-7	TGTGCCAGCAGTTACTCTAGCGAGGTTAGGGGCGAGCAGTACTTC	CASSYSSEVRGEQYF
.	TRBV6-5	TRBD1	TRBJ2-7	TGTGCCAGCAGTTTCCGATGGGGACAGGGGGCCCCCTACGAGCAGTACTTC	CASSFRWGQGAPYEQYF
many	TRBV19	.	TRBJ1-2	TGTGCCAGTAGTATAGATCGGGGGAACTATGGCTACACCTTC	CASSIDRGNYGYTF
.	TRBV4-2	.	TRBJ2-7	TGTGCCAGCAGCCAAGATCCTACGGGTATGGGGCAGTACTTC	CASSQDPTGMGQYF
many	TRBV13	.	TRBJ2-7	TGTGCCAGCAGCCTCTCGTCAGGCGCGGGGTCCTACGAGCAGTACTTC	CASSLSSGAGSYEQYF
.	TRBV14	.	TRBJ1-2	TGTGCCAGCAGCCCCGAGGGTGTCCCTATTCATGGCTACACCTTC	CASSPEGVPIHGYTF
.	TRBV10-1	.	TRBJ2-2	TGCGCCAGCAGACAGGGGGGGACCGGGGAGCTGTTTTTT	CASRQGGTGELFF
.	TRBV20-1	.	TRBJ2-2	TGCAGTGCCTGGGACTTAGCGGACACCGGGGAGCTGTTTTTT	CSAWDLADTGELFF
many	TRBV2	TRBD1	TRBJ1-2	TGTGCCAGCAGTTTGGGACAGTCCGACTATGGCTACACCTTC	CASSLGQSDYGYTF
many	TRBV20-1	.	TRBJ2-1	TGCAGTGCCACCCTCGGGCTAGTCGATAATGAGCAGTTCTTC	CSATLGLVDNEQFF
many	TRBV6-1	.	TRBJ2-5	TGTGCCAGCAGTGAACGGCGGGGAAAAGAGACCCAGTACTTC	CASSERRGKETQYF